What follows are 24 T cell receptor beta chains derived from one specimen sequenced in a study of T-cell reconstitution after alpha-beta-depleted transplantation in children. Unique molecular identifiers were incorporated when the TCRbeta library was constructed. Each CDR3 protein gets one entry after TCRdb re-called the PCR reads with MiXCR. Among about 170,000 distinct CDR3 sequences listed, roughly 10% were seen once. Sequences were derived from PBMCs, sampled before TCRalphabeta/CD19-depleted stem cell transplant. The origin of the receptors is a boy between 2 and 10 years old with acute myeloid leukemia, due to receive a stem cell transplant.

A word on this clonotype: A single base separates this from a much larger clone, so it may be a read error. The chain has TRBV28 and TRBJ2-1, with unresolved D. The ends were cut back, 2 bases at V and 12 bases at J, with 26 bases in the middle. CDR3 length: 17 amino acids. The germline V gene has CDR1 MDHEN and CDR2 SYDVKM. The CDR3 protein is CASSLGATRMEFYAQFF. DNA of the CDR3: TGTGCCAGCAGTTTAGGCGCAACTCGGATGGAGTTTTATGCGCAGTTCTTC.

The sample holds many counts of this clonotype. The rearrangement joins TRBV20-1 to TRBJ2-1, with D possibly TRBD1 on 6 matching bases. This CDR3 spans 17 amino acids. The germline V and J ends were trimmed by 6 bases and 2 bases, with 23 bases remaining between them. CDR1 and CDR2 from the germline V gene are DFQATT and SNEGSKA (reference sequence). The CDR3 spells CSAVQGFVRLTYNEQFF. CDR3 bases: TGCAGTGCCGTGCAGGGGTTTGTTCGGCTGACCTACAATGAGCAGTTCTTC.

In this sample, this clonotype turned up many times. The chain combines TRBV20-1 with TRBJ2-5; 9 positions agree with TRBD2. CDR1 DFQATT and CDR2 SNEGSKA come from the germline V gene (reference sequence). V lost 3 bases and J lost 5; bases outside the gene matches: 7. This CDR3 comprises 14 residues. The CDR3 sequence: CSARPGTSSETQYF. In DNA form, the CDR3 reads TGCAGTGCTAGGCCCGGGACTAGCAGCGAGACCCAGTACTTC.

This clonotype has at least ten counts. The chain has TRBV4-1 and TRBJ1-5; possibly TRBD1 for D (5 bases). This CDR3 spans 15 amino acids. Trimming shortened V by 11 bases and J by 4 bases, and 21 bases separated the two germline ends. Germline values: CDR1 MGHRA, CDR2 YSYEKL. Here the CDR3 reads CASAIQGRSNQPQHF. DNA of the CDR3: TGCGCCTCCGCGATCCAGGGAAGATCGAATCAGCCCCAGCATTTT.

This clonotype was picked up many times. The gene calls are TRBV7-3 and TRBJ2-7, with 9 nucleotides matching TRBD1. V trimming: 2 bases; J trimming: 3 bases; junction bases outside the gene matches: 8. In germline, CDR1 is SGHTA, CDR2 FQGTGA. This CDR3 is built from 16 residues. The CDR3: CASSLLQGASIYEQYV. CDR3 in DNA: TGTGCCAGCAGCTTACTACAGGGGGCTTCTATCTACGAGCAGTACGTC.

This clonotype was found many times. The rearrangement uses TRBV5-5 and TRBJ2-1; 9 bases fit TRBD2. CDR3 length equals 16 residues. The J segment lost 2 bases and the V segment lost 4 bases, leaving 7 bases of the junction unmatched. From germline, CDR1 is SGHKS and CDR2 YYEKEE (reference sequence). As DNA, the CDR3 is TGTGCCAGCAGCGGGCAAGCGGGGGGTACCTACAATGAGCAGTTCTTC. Its protein product is CASSGQAGGTYNEQFF.

This clonotype was found many times. The rearrangement uses TRBV28 and TRBJ2-1, with D tentatively TRBD1 or TRBD2 (5 bases each). Germline CDR1 is MDHEN and CDR2 is SYDVKM. The CDR3 has 20 residues. With 4 bases removed from V and 1 base from J, the gap between germline ends came to 26 bases. CDR3: CASSSPTRGRELTSYNEQFF. Written as DNA, the CDR3 is TGTGCCAGCAGTTCCCCGACCCGGGGCCGAGAGCTTACTTCCTACAATGAGCAGTTCTTC.

This clonotype was found many times. The chain has TRBV2 and TRBJ2-3, with D possibly TRBD2 on 6 matching bases. The CDR3 totals 12 residues. Trimming took off 3 bases at V and 14 bases at J, with 15 bases between the two ends. The germline V gene has CDR1 SNHLY and CDR2 FYNNEI. CDR3 region: CASSEEGGRWYF. DNA of the CDR3: TGTGCCAGCAGTGAGGAGGGAGGTCGATGGTATTTT.

This clonotype was seen at least ten times. The chain employs TRBV20-1 and TRBJ2-1; 9 nucleotides align to TRBD2. The J segment lost 2 bases and the V segment lost 0 bases, leaving 2 bases of the junction unmatched. The germline gives CDR1 DFQATT, CDR2 SNEGSKA (reference sequence). CDR3 size: 15 residues. The CDR3 sequence: CSARDAGGTYNEQFF. CDR3 DNA: TGCAGTGCTAGAGATGCGGGAGGGACCTACAATGAGCAGTTCTTC.

There are many counts of this clonotype. The CDR3 region is CASSLSLSYNEQFF. The DNA for the CDR3 is TGTGCCAGCAGTTTATCCTTAAGTTACAATGAGCAGTTCTTC. The chain combines TRBV27 with TRBJ2-1; D ambiguous. Germline V CDR1 and CDR2: MNHEY, SMNVEV (reference sequence). This CDR3 contains 14 residues. V lost 0 bases, J lost 4 bases, and 7 bases lay in between.

There are many counts of this clonotype. V gene TRBV7-3 combines with J gene TRBJ2-1; 8 positions agree with TRBD2. This CDR3 region has 18 residues. Trimming took 5 bases from V and 10 from J; bases not matched to a gene: 22. Germline V gene lookup returns CDR1 SGHTA and CDR2 FQGTGA. The CDR3 DNA reads as TGTGCCAGCAGCCTAAAGCCACCGGGACTAGTCCAAAATTGGGAGCAGTTCTTC. The encoded protein is CASSLKPPGLVQNWEQFF.

At least ten counts were recorded for this clonotype. The chain has TRBV20-1 and TRBJ2-3; 7 nucleotides agree with TRBD1. V lost 5 bases to trimming and J lost 4 bases; unmatched junction nucleotides: 6. The CDR3 is made up of 13 amino acids. CDR1 is DFQATT, CDR2 SNEGSKA, per germline (reference sequence). The CDR3 coding sequence is TGCAGTGCTCCTCGGCAGGGGGCAGATACGCAGTATTTT. Protein sequence: CSAPRQGADTQYF.

This clonotype was detected many times. This chain links TRBV27 with TRBJ2-7; D uncertain. Deletions cut 5 bases from V and 7 bases from J, with 15 bases between. CDR3 length: 13 amino acids. Germline V CDR1 and CDR2: MNHEY, SMNVEV (reference sequence). CDR3 sequence (DNA): TGTGCCAGCAGTCCCGTAGGAGCACGGGAGCAGTACGTC. Translated: CASSPVGAREQYV.

The chain is built from TRBV20-1 and TRBJ2-3; 13 nucleotides match TRBD2. This CDR3 is built from 17 residues. Germline assignment: CDR1 DFQATT and CDR2 SNEGSKA (reference sequence). With 3 bases clipped from V and 3 bases from J, the junction kept 9 bases outside the gene matches. In nucleotides, the CDR3 is TGCAGTGCTAGCCCCGGACTAGCGGGAGATGAGACAGATACGCAGTATTTT. This codes for CSASPGLAGDETDTQYF.

This clonotype was seen many times. The chain uses TRBV7-9 and TRBJ2-1; tentatively, D is TRBD1 (6 bases). The CDR3 sequence is 17 residues long. Germline-derived CDR1 and CDR2 are SEHNR and FQNEAQ (reference sequence). V dropped 4 bases and J dropped 5 bases, with 21 bases sitting between them. CDR3 residues: CASSSKRTVPRNNEQFF. Written as DNA, the CDR3 is TGTGCCAGCAGCTCGAAGCGGACAGTCCCGAGGAACAATGAGCAGTTCTTC. The full variable domain, with the rest looked up from reference TRBV7-9 and TRBJ2-1, is DTGVSQNPRHKITKRGQNVTFRCDPISEHNRLYWYRQTLGQGPEFLTYFQNEAQLEKSRLLSDRFSAERPKGSFSTLEIQRTEQGDSAMYLCASSSKRTVPRNNEQFFGPGTRLTVL.

This clonotype was detected ten times or more. The chain recombines TRBV5-1 with TRBJ2-3; D unclear. V lost 1 base and J lost 0, with 9 bases in between. The CDR3 spans 15 residues. Germline V gives CDR1 SGHRS, CDR2 YFSETQ. CDR3 loop: CASSLIYLSTDTQYF. CDR3 sequence (DNA): TGCGCCAGCAGCTTGATTTACTTAAGCACAGATACGCAGTATTTT.

This clonotype came up many times. V gene TRBV7-8 combines with J gene TRBJ2-5; 7 bases align to TRBD1. The CDR3 contains 16 residues. Germline V lookup: CDR1 SGHVS, CDR2 FQNEAQ. Germline trimming cut 3 bases from V and 5 bases from J; bases unmatched to any gene: 12. In DNA, the CDR3 is TGTGCCAGCAGCTTTCTCCGGGACAGCGGCCGGGAGACCCAGTACTTC. Its protein is CASSFLRDSGRETQYF.

This clonotype has at least ten counts. This sequence joins TRBV6-2 or TRBV6-3 and TRBJ1-6; D remains unclear. V was shortened by 3 bases and J by 7 bases, with 4 bases between the two germline ends. Germline CDR1 is MNHEY and CDR2 is SVGEGT. The CDR3 covers 12 residues. CDR3 sequence: CASSYRNSPLHF. DNA for the CDR3: TGTGCCAGCAGTTATAGGAATTCACCCCTCCACTTT.

This clonotype was detected ten times or more. This chain uses TRBV29-1 with TRBJ2-5, with 12 nucleotides matching TRBD2. J was trimmed by 4 bases and V by 0 bases; bases with no gene match: 6. CDR1 and CDR2 from the germline V gene are SQVTM and ANQGSEA. This CDR3 is 16 amino acids long. Here the CDR3 reads CSVEEASGGAGETQYF. The CDR3 region has the DNA TGCAGCGTTGAAGAAGCTAGCGGGGGGGCGGGAGAGACCCAGTACTTC.

This clonotype was counted many times. This chain connects TRBV12-3 or TRBV12-4 to TRBJ2-1; D not resolved. V was clipped by 4 bases and J by 5 bases, with 9 bases between them. The length of the CDR3 is 13 residues. CDR3 DNA: TGTGCCAGCAGTTCAGTACAGCACAATGAGCAGTTCTTC. Amino acid sequence: CASSSVQHNEQFF.

This clonotype was counted only a few times. V gene TRBV30 combines with J gene TRBJ1-3, with no clear D. CDR3 length: 16 amino acids. The V end lost 5 bases, the J end lost 1 base, and 18 bases lay between the germline ends. The germline gives CDR1 GTSNPN, CDR2 SVGIG (reference sequence). The CDR3 protein is CAWEFNSWGSGNTIYF. The CDR3 nucleotides are TGTGCCTGGGAGTTCAATTCCTGGGGTTCTGGAAACACCATATATTTT.

In this sample, this clonotype turned up many times. The rearrangement joins TRBV7-2 to TRBJ1-5; 7 bases align to TRBD1. After removal of 5 bases from V and 4 bases from J, the junction contained 11 bases not matched to a gene. The CDR3 totals 16 residues. CDR1 is SGHTA, CDR2 FQGNSA, per germline. CDR3 protein: CASSLPGQMNNQPQHF. Written as DNA, the CDR3 is TGTGCCAGCAGCCTACCGGGACAGATGAATAATCAGCCCCAGCATTTT.

Many counts were recorded for this clonotype. The V and J genes are TRBV25-1 and TRBJ1-2, with 12 bases that match TRBD1. V dropped 4 bases and J dropped 4; count of bases not matched to a gene: 10. This CDR3 is 17 amino acids long. Germline V gene lookup returns CDR1 MGHDK and CDR2 SYGVNS. CDR3 in DNA: TGTGCCAGCAGTGGGGACTCCGGGACAGGGGGCTCCTATGGCTACACCTTC. Residues: CASSGDSGTGGSYGYTF.

This clonotype was recorded many times. The rearrangement joins TRBV10-2 to TRBJ2-1, with TRBD1 identical over 7 bases. The CDR3 spans 14 residues. J lost 3 bases, V lost 5 bases, and 4 bases had no gene match. Germline V gives CDR1 WSHSY, CDR2 SAAADI. Here the CDR3 reads CASSPGQFYNEQFF. The CDR3, as DNA: TGCGCCAGCAGTCCGGGACAGTTCTACAATGAGCAGTTCTTC.